Listed below are T cell receptor beta chains from one sample, sequenced in a study of cytomegalovirus exposure and HLA in healthy donors. Clones were sequenced by immunoSEQ multiplex PCR, and TCRdb holds only the in-frame ones, with some missing. The top ten clones hold approximately 2.1% of a sample with roughly 120,000 clones, more than 60% of them seen once. Sequenced: PBMCs. All receptors derive from a woman between 40 and 55 years old in good health and CMV-seropositive. CDR3s include the opening cysteine and the closing phenylalanine or tryptophan. The order of the fields is D gene, V gene, J gene, clone size, CDR3 DNA, CDR3 protein. The D gene is left open where the match is weak. The size field is filled for only some rows; it gives once, few, many or a size class.

TRBD2	TRBV19	TRBJ2-7	few	TGTGCCAGTAGTATAACTAGCGGGACCTACGAGCAGTACTTC	CASSITSGTYEQYF
-	TRBV4-1	TRBJ1-2	-	TGCGCCAGCAGCCAACAACCGGGACACCTAGGCAGCTACACCTTC	CASSQQPGHLGSYTF
TRBD1	TRBV7-6	TRBJ2-1	-	TGTGCCAGCAGCTTGGCAGGGGGTTACAATGAGCAGTTCTTC	CASSLAGGYNEQFF
TRBD1	TRBV27	TRBJ2-7	-	TGTGCCAGCAGGGGGGACAGGGGTTGGGACGAGCAGTACTTC	CASRGDRGWDEQYF
-	TRBV12-5	TRBJ1-1	-	TGTGCTAGTAGCGTAATGAACGGGGGTGATACTTTCTTT	CASSVMNGGDTFF
-	TRBV5-1	TRBJ2-4	-	TGCGCCAGCACCCCGGAGGTGGGCAAAAACATTCAGTACTTC	CASTPEVGKNIQYF
-	TRBV9	TRBJ1-5	once	TGTGCCAGCAGCGTAGAAGGCAGGGCCAATCAGCCCCAGCATTTT	CASSVEGRANQPQHF
TRBD1	TRBV28	TRBJ2-7	-	TGTGCCAGCGGAACTTCCGGGACAGGGTCCTACGAGCAGTACTTC	CASGTSGTGSYEQYF
-	TRBV27	TRBJ1-3	few	TGTGCCAGCAGTTCAGGGGTTGGAAACACCATATATTTT	CASSSGVGNTIYF
-	TRBV5-1	TRBJ2-1	-	TGCGCCAGCAGCTCGTCTACAGGGACCTACAATGAGCAGTTCTTC	CASSSSTGTYNEQFF
-	TRBV4-1	TRBJ2-5	-	TGCGCCAGCAGCCAAGTTGGAACTAGTATCCAAGAGACCCAGTACTTC	CASSQVGTSIQETQYF
TRBD2	TRBV7-3	TRBJ2-5	-	TGTGCCAGCAGCTTGACTAGCTTTGCGGAGACCCAGTACTTC	CASSLTSFAETQYF
TRBD1	TRBV4-2	TRBJ1-1	-	TGTGCCAGCAGCCAAACCTGGGAAGACAGGGCAAACTGGGGCACTGAAGCTTTCTTT	CASSQTWEDRANWGTEAFF
TRBD1	TRBV7-9	TRBJ1-4	-	TGTGCCAGCAGCTCGACAGGGAATGAAAAACTGTTTTTT	CASSSTGNEKLFF
-	TRBV7-6	TRBJ2-1	-	TGTGCCAGCAGCTTAGAGGCGGGAAGCGAGCAGTTCTTC	CASSLEAGSEQFF
-	TRBV7-8	TRBJ1-1	-	TGTGCCAGCACCTCCAGTTGGGCAGGGTCTGAAGCTTTCTTT	CASTSSWAGSEAFF
-	TRBV7-2	TRBJ2-7	-	TGTGCCAGCAGCAGAAGACAAGAGCCCTACGAGCAGTACTTC	CASSRRQEPYEQYF
-	TRBV7-9	TRBJ1-1	-	TGTGCCAGCAGGGGTCAGGGATTCACTGAAGCTTTCTTT	CASRGQGFTEAFF
-	TRBV5-4	TRBJ1-4	-	TGTGCCAGCAGTCAAGAGGGGGGACTAGTAGAAAAACTGTTTTTT	CASSQEGGLVEKLFF
-	TRBV5-8	TRBJ1-5	-	TGTGCCAGCAGCTTATATAGCCGCAGCAATCAGCCCCAGCATTTT	CASSLYSRSNQPQHF
-	TRBV28	TRBJ1-5	few	TGTGCCAGCAGTTCGTCCATCGGTCAGCCCCAGCATTTT	CASSSSIGQPQHF
-	TRBV6-1	TRBJ1-2	medium-sized	TGTGCCAGCACTCTTACTGATAACTATGGCTACACCTTC	CASTLTDNYGYTF
-	TRBV7-2	TRBJ1-5	few	TGTGCCAGCAGCTCTTCGCCCCAGAATCAGCCCCAGCATTTT	CASSSSPQNQPQHF
TRBD1	TRBV5-4	TRBJ1-2	-	TGTGCCAGCAGCCTCGCCCAGGGGGGTAACTATGGCTACACCTTC	CASSLAQGGNYGYTF
-	TRBV30	TRBJ1-3	-	TGTGCCGGCTCAAATCGGGGATTCTCTGGAAACACCATATATTTT	CAGSNRGFSGNTIYF
TRBD1	TRBV29-1	TRBJ2-7	-	TGCAGCGCCTGGTTACGGGGACAGGGGGCTTACGAGCAGTACTTC	CSAWLRGQGAYEQYF
-	TRBV7-9	TRBJ1-1	few	TGTGCCAGCAGCACCGGGACACTGAACACTGAAGCTTTCTTT	CASSTGTLNTEAFF
TRBD1	TRBV6-5	TRBJ1-2	-	TGTGCCAGCAGTTATCGTGGCGCGGGACAGGGTCGCTACACCTTC	CASSYRGAGQGRYTF
-	TRBV4-2	TRBJ1-4	-	TGTGCCAGCAGCCAGCAGGGTGGTGAAAAACTGTTTTTT	CASSQQGGEKLFF
-	TRBV14	TRBJ2-7	-	TGTGCCAGCAGCCGTACAGGGGCAGGGGACTTTAGGCTCTACGAGCAGTACTTC	CASSRTGAGDFRLYEQYF
TRBD2	TRBV5-1	TRBJ2-1	-	TGCGCCAGCAGCCTAGGGACTAGCGGTTACAATGAGCAGTTCTTC	CASSLGTSGYNEQFF
TRBD1	TRBV28	TRBJ2-7	-	TGTGCCAGCAGGGGACAGCTCTACGAGCAGTACTTC	CASRGQLYEQYF
-	TRBV30	TRBJ2-1	few	TGTGCCTGGAGTGTACAACGCGGGGACGAGCAGTTCTTC	CAWSVQRGDEQFF
TRBD1	TRBV5-1	TRBJ1-2	-	TGCGCCAGCAGCTTGGTCCCGGGACAGGGGGGCTACACCTTC	CASSLVPGQGGYTF
-	TRBV5-1	TRBJ2-3	-	TGCGCCAGCAGCTTGGTAGCCAGCACAGATACGCAGTATTTT	CASSLVASTDTQYF
-	TRBV28	TRBJ2-3	-	TGTGCCAGCAGTTTAATAGGGGGGGCCTGGAGCACAGATACGCAGTATTTT	CASSLIGGAWSTDTQYF
-	TRBV28	TRBJ1-5	-	TGTGCCAGCACAAACCGTTTTTCCGGGAATCAGCCCCAGCATTTT	CASTNRFSGNQPQHF
TRBD2	TRBV7-8	TRBJ2-5	-	TGTGCCAGCAGCTCCGTTAGCGGGGGGGGTCAAGAGACCCAGTACTTC	CASSSVSGGGQETQYF
TRBD1	TRBV7-2	TRBJ1-4	-	TGTGCCAGCAGCTCCAGGGGGCTGAATGAAAAACTGTTTTTT	CASSSRGLNEKLFF
TRBD1	TRBV30	TRBJ1-1	-	TGTGCCTGGAGTGTCAGGGGGCCAGTTGAAGCTTTCTTT	CAWSVRGPVEAFF
TRBD1	TRBV5-1	TRBJ2-2	-	TGCGCCAGCAGCCGGACAGGGGACCTGAACACCGGGGAGCTGTTTTTT	CASSRTGDLNTGELFF
-	TRBV19	TRBJ1-5	-	TGTGCCAGTAGTATAGATGGCAGAAATCAGCCCCAGCATTTT	CASSIDGRNQPQHF
TRBD1	TRBV27	TRBJ2-2	-	TGTGCCAGCAGCCGTAACAGGGGGCCCGGGGAGCTGTTTTTT	CASSRNRGPGELFF
-	TRBV7-9	TRBJ1-2	few	TGTGCCAGCAGCATCGGACTCCCTACTAACTATGGCTACACCTTC	CASSIGLPTNYGYTF
-	TRBV5-1	TRBJ2-7	-	TGCGCCAGCAGACAGTGGGGGGGCCGCTACGAGCAGTACTTC	CASRQWGGRYEQYF
TRBD2	TRBV2	TRBJ2-3	-	TGTGCCAGCAGTCTCGGGAGGCCCAGGGAGGATACGCAGTATTTT	CASSLGRPREDTQYF
TRBD2	TRBV18	TRBJ2-2	-	TGTGCCAGCTCACCACAGCGGGATCCCACCGGGGAGCTGTTTTTT	CASSPQRDPTGELFF
TRBD2	TRBV7-2	TRBJ2-4	-	TGTGCCAGCAGCTTACCTTTCCCTAGCGGGGGGGGCAAAAACATTCAGTACTTC	CASSLPFPSGGGKNIQYF
-	TRBV6-6	TRBJ1-6	-	TGTGCCAGCAGTTACTTGGAGAATTCACCCCTCCACTTT	CASSYLENSPLHF
TRBD1	TRBV28	TRBJ1-4	few	TGTGCCAGCAGTTTGGACAGGGAACTGTTTTTT	CASSLDRELFF
-	TRBV27	TRBJ2-1	-	TGTGCCAGCAGTGAGGGACTCAGGAACACTGAGCAGTTCTTC	CASSEGLRNTEQFF
TRBD2	TRBV7-9	TRBJ2-1	-	TGTGCCAGCGGAATAGCGGGAACCCCTCGGTTGTACAATGAGCAGTTCTTC	CASGIAGTPRLYNEQFF
TRBD1	TRBV5-1	TRBJ2-2	-	TGCGCCAGCAGCTTGCGACAGGGGAGCGGCACCGGGGAGCTGTTTTTT	CASSLRQGSGTGELFF
TRBD2	TRBV7-9	TRBJ2-1	once	TGTGCCAGCAGCCTAAATAGCGGGGGGCGACACAATGAGCAGTTCTTC	CASSLNSGGRHNEQFF